This passage covers 25 T cell receptor beta chains from one sample sequenced in a study of cytomegalovirus exposure and HLA in healthy donors (dated by TCRdb to about 2017). To prepare the library, the immunoSEQ multiplex PCR assay was applied. For the multiplex PCR, a mixture combining 60 forward primers for TCR Vbeta segments and 13 reverse primers for TCR Jbeta segments was used. TCRdb holds this immuneACCESS table with in-frame rearrangements only. Some clones are missing; in checked studies, unresolved V genes explain under half, and the rest has no known cause. Here the sample has around 210,000 clones; approximately 80% occur a single time. Together, the top ten hold less than 3% of the sample. The sequenced material came from PBMCs. These receptors were obtained from a woman aged 25 to 39 in good health and CMV-seronegative.

The V gene is TRBV6-1, the J gene TRBJ1-1; 7 nucleotides match TRBD1. The CDR3 runs to 14 residues. Germline CDR1 is MNHNS and CDR2 is SASEGT. The ends lost 5 bases at V and 3 bases at J; junction bases unmatched: 6. The CDR3 loop is CASSPSGQYTEAFF. CDR3 in DNA: TGTGCCAGCAGTCCTTCGGGACAGTACACTGAAGCTTTCTTT.

The chain recombines TRBV7-8 with TRBJ2-1, with D perhaps TRBD2 (5 bases). This CDR3 comprises 16 residues. Germline CDR1 and CDR2: SGHVS and FQNEAQ. V lost 1 base, J lost 4 bases, and 14 bases lay in between. CDR3 nucleotides: TGTGCCAGCAGCTTAGGTGAAGCAGGAGGATACAATGAGCAGTTCTTC. This codes for CASSLGEAGGYNEQFF.

The rearrangement links TRBV7-9 to TRBJ2-1; TRBD2 matches at 10 bases. Germline-derived CDR1 and CDR2 are SEHNR and FQNEAQ (reference sequence). V trimming: 3 bases; J trimming: 8 bases; junction bases outside the gene matches: 19. The CDR3 runs 19 residues. The CDR3 bases are TGTGCCAGCAGCTTCCCCTGGGGGGTAGCGGGAGGACAGGGCGATGAGCAGTTCTTC. Residues: CASSFPWGVAGGQGDEQFF.

The CDR3 DNA sequence: TGCGCCAGCAGTGAAGGGACAGAAACTTTCTATGGCTACACCTTC. This gives the protein CASSEGTETFYGYTF. The chain has TRBV10-2 and TRBJ1-2; TRBD1 agrees at 7 bases. J lost 4 bases, V lost 3 bases, and 8 bases had no gene match. Germline loops: CDR1 WSHSY, CDR2 SAAADI. The CDR3 has 15 residues.

The V gene is TRBV27, the J gene TRBJ2-1; TRBD2 matches at 8 bases. The ends lost 3 bases at V and 9 bases at J; junction bases unmatched: 13. The CDR3 is 16 residues long. Germline CDR1 MNHEY, CDR2 SMNVEV (reference sequence). DNA for the CDR3: TGTGCCAGCAGTTTCTTAGCGGGACAAGGGCAGACTGAGCAGTTCTTC. The encoded protein is CASSFLAGQGQTEQFF.

The CDR3 region has the DNA TGTGCCAGCAGCTCCGAATTCAGGGATTCCTACAATGAGCAGTTCTTC. Translating it yields CASSSEFRDSYNEQFF. This chain uses TRBV7-2 with TRBJ2-1, with a possible D match to TRBD1 (5 bases). CDR3 length: 16 amino acids. With 4 bases removed from V and 1 base from J, the gap between germline ends came to 14 bases. CDR1 is SGHTA, CDR2 FQGNSA, per germline. Combining the CDR3 with reference TRBV7-2 and TRBJ2-1 gives the whole variable domain GAGVSQSPSNKVTEKGKDVELRCDPISGHTALYWYRQSLGQGLEFLIYFQGNSAPDKSGLPSDRFSAERTGGSVSTLTIQRTQQEDSAVYLCASSSEFRDSYNEQFFGPGTRLTVL.

This clone was detected a few times. This chain's CDR3 is CASSSDRVTLVHTEAFF. For the CDR3, the DNA is TGTGCCAGCTCATCAGACAGGGTAACTCTGGTCCACACTGAAGCTTTCTTT. The chain uses TRBV18 and TRBJ1-1, with TRBD1 identical over 7 bases. The V segment lost 5 bases and the J segment 3 bases; nucleotides outside the gene matches: 15. This CDR3 is 17 amino acids long. Germline loops: CDR1 KGHSH, CDR2 LQKENI.

The chain carries TRBV11-2 and TRBJ1-1; D is unclear. V lost 0 bases, J lost 1 base, and 9 bases lay in between. The CDR3 covers 15 residues. Germline CDR1 and CDR2: SGHAT and FQNNGV. The CDR3 DNA reads as TGTGCCAGCAGCTTAGATGAGCGTTCGAACACTGAAGCTTTCTTT. Translated: CASSLDERSNTEAFF.

The CDR3 is CASSQHGSIGELFF. The CDR3 nucleotides read TGCGCCAGCAGCCAACACGGGAGTATCGGGGAGCTGTTTTTT. The genes are TRBV4-1 and TRBJ2-2, with a tentative D call TRBD2 (6 bases). The CDR3 runs 14 residues. Trimming stripped 2 bases from V and 7 bases from J, with 11 bases between. Germline V lookup: CDR1 MGHRA, CDR2 YSYEKL.

The chain links TRBV9 to TRBJ1-3; maybe TRBD1 (6 bases). CDR1 and CDR2 from the germline V gene are SGDLS and YYNGEE. V was trimmed by 3 bases and J by 8 bases, leaving 15 bases between them. The CDR3 runs to 14 residues. This CDR3 reads CASSGGGVGDTIYF. CDR3 sequence (DNA): TGTGCCAGCAGCGGAGGGGGAGTAGGCGACACCATATATTTT.

This chain links TRBV27 with TRBJ1-5, with D perhaps matching TRBD1 (6 bases). The CDR3 is 13 amino acids. Germline lookup yields CDR1 MNHEY and CDR2 SMNVEV (reference sequence). Between the trimmed V and J ends, which lost 6 bases and 7 bases, there was a span of 13 bases. The CDR3 loop is CASRSTGGQPQHF. In DNA form, the CDR3 reads TGTGCCAGCAGGTCCACGGGGGGCCAGCCCCAGCATTTT.

This clone was found a few times. The chain joins TRBV7-8 to TRBJ1-4; TRBD1 agrees at 8 bases. The CDR3 is 16 amino acids. The germline gives CDR1 SGHVS, CDR2 FQNEAQ. Losses at the gene ends were 3 bases for V and 6 bases for J; bases not matched to a gene: 9. This CDR3 is CASSLGLDRGYEKLFF. The CDR3 DNA reads TGTGCCAGCAGCTTGGGATTAGACAGGGGCTATGAAAAACTGTTTTTT. The complete variable domain, with remaining parts taken from reference TRBV7-8 and TRBJ1-4, reads GAGVSQSPRYKVAKRGQDVALRCDPISGHVSLFWYQQALGQGPEFLTYFQNEAQLDKSGLPSDRFFAERPEGSVSTLKIQRTQQEDSAVYLCASSLGLDRGYEKLFFGSGTQLSVL.

The CDR3 coding sequence is TGTGCCAGCAGTGAAGTCCAGGACACTGAAGCTTTCTTT. Amino acid sequence: CASSEVQDTEAFF. The chain links TRBV6-5 to TRBJ1-1, with D unclear. Trimming cost V 5 bases and J 3 bases, with 10 bases left between them. The CDR3 extends over 13 amino acids. From germline, CDR1 is MNHEY and CDR2 SVGAGI.

This clone was seen just once. The V and J genes are TRBV15 and TRBJ1-4; the D is unclear. Trimming took 2 bases from V and 6 from J, leaving 10 bases between them. Germline V gene lookup returns CDR1 LNHNV and CDR2 YYDKDF (reference sequence). CDR3 size: 14 residues. For the CDR3, the DNA is TGTGCCACCAGCAGATCCCCAGACTATGAAAAACTGTTTTTT. Its protein is CATSRSPDYEKLFF. Supplemented by reference TRBV15 and TRBJ1-4, the full variable domain reads DAMVIQNPRYQVTQFGKPVTLSCSQTLNHNVMYWYQQKSSQAPKLLFHYYDKDFNNEADTPDNFQSRRPNTSFCFLDIRSPGLGDTAMYLCATSRSPDYEKLFFGSGTQLSVL.

The rearrangement joins TRBV7-9 to TRBJ1-1; D gene ambiguous. Germline CDR1 is SEHNR and CDR2 is FQNEAQ (reference sequence). This CDR3 is 14 amino acids long. The V gene lost 4 bases and the J gene lost 1 base, with 10 bases spanning the gap. The CDR3 region is CASSSLAGNTEAFF. CDR3 nucleotide sequence: TGTGCCAGCAGCTCTTTAGCTGGGAACACTGAAGCTTTCTTT.

V gene TRBV5-3 combines with J gene TRBJ2-7; tentatively, D is TRBD1 (5 bases). TRBV5-3 is treated as an ORF (open reading frame) with a function not yet certain. This CDR3 has 18 residues. V was clipped by 1 base and J by 0 bases, with 20 bases between them. The DNA of the CDR3 is TGTGCCAGAAGCTTGCTCCACCCCCGCGAGACAGTCTCCTACGAGCAGTACTTC. Translating gives CARSLLHPRETVSYEQYF.

This clone was observed a few times. The chain recombines TRBV29-1 with TRBJ1-4; tentatively, D is TRBD1 (5 bases). In germline, CDR1 is SQVTM, CDR2 ANQGSEA. The CDR3 is 12 amino acids. V lost 4 bases and J lost 7, with 10 bases in between. The CDR3 nucleotides are TGCAGCGTTGTTCAGGGTAGTGAAAAACTGTTTTTT. Amino acid sequence: CSVVQGSEKLFF.

This chain links TRBV7-9 with TRBJ1-6, with no clear D. CDR1 is SEHNR and CDR2 is FQNEAQ in the germline V gene (reference sequence). The CDR3 is 13 amino acids. V was shortened by 3 bases and J by 5 bases, with 5 bases between the two germline ends. CDR3 sequence reads: CASSLSHNSPLHF. CDR3 DNA sequence: TGTGCCAGCAGCTTGAGTCATAATTCACCCCTCCACTTT.

This chain links TRBV5-8 with TRBJ2-3, with D perhaps TRBD2 (6 bases). CDR3 length equals 14 residues. CDR1 is SGHTS, CDR2 YDEGEE, per germline. V shed 3 bases and J shed 0 bases, with 8 bases lying between them. The CDR3 region is CASSSGTSTDTQYF. In DNA form, the CDR3 reads TGTGCCAGCAGCTCGGGGACTAGCACAGATACGCAGTATTTT.

This clone was seen once. DNA for the CDR3: TGTGCCAGCAGTTTCATCTCAGAGAACACCGGGGAGCTGTTTTTT. It codes for CASSFISENTGELFF. This chain links TRBV27 with TRBJ2-2; no definite D call. The CDR3 sequence is 15 residues long. Germline V CDR1 and CDR2: MNHEY, SMNVEV (reference sequence). Deletions cut 3 bases from V and 1 base from J, with 9 bases between.

The V gene is TRBV19, the J gene TRBJ2-7; D not certain. This CDR3 comprises 12 residues. Germline V gene data show CDR1 as LNHDA and CDR2 as SQIVND (reference sequence). Trimming took 5 bases from V and 4 from J, leaving 9 bases between them. The chain's CDR3 is CASSRAGYEQYF. The CDR3 DNA reads as TGTGCCAGTAGTCGAGCCGGTTACGAGCAGTACTTC.

The rearrangement links TRBV28 to TRBJ1-4; 7 bases align to TRBD1. V trimming: 1 base; J trimming: 5 bases; junction bases outside the gene matches: 10. Germline V gene lookup returns CDR1 MDHEN and CDR2 SYDVKM. The CDR3 covers 17 residues. The CDR3 reads CASSLFGRGQFNEKLFF. CDR3 DNA sequence: TGTGCCAGCAGTTTATTTGGAAGGGGACAGTTCAATGAAAAACTGTTTTTT.

The V call is TRBV4-1, the J call TRBJ1-5, with a possible D match to TRBD1 (6 bases). Germline CDR1 and CDR2: MGHRA and YSYEKL. The CDR3 contains 15 residues. The V gene lost 6 bases and the J gene lost 1 base, with 13 bases spanning the gap. The CDR3 DNA follows: TGCGCCAGCAGTCAGGGGCTGGGAAGCAATCAGCCCCAGCATTTT. Translation gives CASSQGLGSNQPQHF.

This clone was counted a single time. The V call is TRBV6-5, the J call TRBJ1-1; TRBD1 aligns across 9 bases. The CDR3 has 16 amino acids. CDR1 and CDR2 (germline): MNHEY, SVGAGI. The trim removed 4 bases at V and 1 base at J, leaving 7 bases unmatched. The DNA for the CDR3 is TGTGCCAGCAGTTTCGCCGGGACAGGGACGAACACTGAAGCTTTCTTT. Its translation: CASSFAGTGTNTEAFF.

V is TRBV28 and J is TRBJ1-2; 8 positions match TRBD1. Germline trimming cut 6 bases from V and 1 base from J; bases unmatched to any gene: 10. CDR1 MDHEN and CDR2 SYDVKM come from the germline V gene. The CDR3 is 16 amino acids. The CDR3 DNA follows: TGTGCCAGCAGCCGGACAGGGATAGGAAATAACTATGGCTACACCTTC. Protein sequence: CASSRTGIGNNYGYTF.